This T cell receptor beta chain was captured by sequencing in a study of technical replicates of blood from several donors. Assay used: immunoSEQ multiplex PCR; TCRdb lists only in-frame clones, some missing. Among tens of thousands of clones listed, around 91% were seen once. This clone appeared a few times. The CDR3 loop spans 13 amino acids. Germline loops: CDR1 SEHNR, CDR2 FQNEAQ (reference sequence). The V segment lost 10 bases and the J segment 4 bases; nucleotides outside the gene matches: 9. The receptor was isolated from a human donor in good health. Sequencing input: T cells isolated from PBMCs. The rearrangement joins TRBV7-9 to TRBJ1-1; 7 positions match TRBD1. DNA of the CDR3: TGTGCCATCGAGGGGGCGCGACGCACTGAAGCTTTCTTT. This encodes CAIEGARRTEAFF.